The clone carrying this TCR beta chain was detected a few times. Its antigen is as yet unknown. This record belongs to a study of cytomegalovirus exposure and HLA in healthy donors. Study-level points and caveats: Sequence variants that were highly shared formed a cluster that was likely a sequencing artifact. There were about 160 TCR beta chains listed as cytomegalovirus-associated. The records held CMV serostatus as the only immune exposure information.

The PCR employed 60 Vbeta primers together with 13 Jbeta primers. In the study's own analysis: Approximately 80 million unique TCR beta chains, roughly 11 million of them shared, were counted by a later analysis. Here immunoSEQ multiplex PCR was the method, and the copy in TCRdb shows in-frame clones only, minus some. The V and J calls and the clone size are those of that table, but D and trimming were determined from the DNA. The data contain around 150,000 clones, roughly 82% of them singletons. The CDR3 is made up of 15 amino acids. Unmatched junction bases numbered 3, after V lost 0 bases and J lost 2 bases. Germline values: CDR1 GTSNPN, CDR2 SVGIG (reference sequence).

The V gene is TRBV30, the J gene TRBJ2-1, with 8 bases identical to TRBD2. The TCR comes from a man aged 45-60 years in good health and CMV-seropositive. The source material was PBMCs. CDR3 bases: TGTGCCTGGAGTGTCCCGGGGGGGGCCTACAATGAGCAGTTCTTC. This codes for CAWSVPGGAYNEQFF.